The 32 T cell receptor beta chains below come from one sample, sequenced in a study of T cell responses to AZD1222 COVID-19 vaccine. The method was immunoSEQ multiplex PCR; TCRdb's version includes in-frame clones alone and lacks a portion of them. The table has more than 85,000 clones, 91% seen once. The input for sequencing was peripheral blood, taken on day 0 of AZD1222 vaccination. These receptors were taken from an adult in good health.

The chain recombines TRBV9 with TRBJ2-1; TRBD2 matches 8 bases. The J segment lost 9 bases and the V segment lost 4 bases, leaving 9 bases of the junction unmatched. The CDR3 is 14 residues long. CDR1 SGDLS and CDR2 YYNGEE come from the germline V gene. The CDR3 spells CASSPRGGDGEQFF. The CDR3 DNA reads as TGTGCCAGCAGCCCCCGGGGGGGGGATGGTGAGCAGTTCTTC.

The chain carries TRBV6-5 and TRBJ1-2; D uncertain. This CDR3 spans 14 amino acids. Germline V gene lookup returns CDR1 MNHEY and CDR2 SVGAGI. V lost 5 bases and J lost 0, with 10 bases in between. CDR3 protein: CASSPFGPNYGYTF. The CDR3 DNA reads TGTGCCAGCAGTCCCTTCGGCCCTAACTATGGCTACACCTTC.

This chain connects TRBV23-1 to TRBJ2-1; 13 bases are shared with TRBD2. TRBV23-1 is known as an ORF, though its function is uncertain. Unmatched junction bases numbered 10, after V lost 4 bases and J lost 4 bases. The CDR3 runs to 18 residues. CDR3 in DNA: TGCGCCAGCAGTCGACAGACTAGCGGGGGGAATATATACAATGAGCAGTTCTTC. Its protein product is CASSRQTSGGNIYNEQFF.

This chain connects TRBV28 to TRBJ1-2; D ambiguous. The CDR3 contains 13 residues. Trimming removed 3 bases at V and 4 bases at J, with 9 bases between. Germline assignment: CDR1 MDHEN and CDR2 SYDVKM. For the CDR3, the DNA is TGTGCCAGCAGTTTTCCGGTATCCTATGGCTACACCTTC. This translates into CASSFPVSYGYTF.

The genes are TRBV6-5 and TRBJ1-5; D may be TRBD1 (6 bases). Trimming took 6 bases from V and 2 from J, leaving 17 bases between them. CDR1 and CDR2 from the germline V gene are MNHEY and SVGAGI. This CDR3 spans 16 amino acids. CDR3 protein: CASRYRTDRRNQPQHF. The CDR3 DNA sequence: TGTGCCAGCAGATACCGAACGGACAGACGCAATCAGCCCCAGCATTTT.

J is TRBJ2-1 and V is TRBV20-1, with 12 bases aligning to TRBD2. V was clipped by 3 bases and J by 4 bases; unmatched bases: 4. There are 15 residues in the CDR3. Germline V CDR1 and CDR2: DFQATT, SNEGSKA (reference sequence). The CDR3 bases are TGCAGTGCTAGTCCTAGCGGGAGGGCATACAATGAGCAGTTCTTC. Translated: CSASPSGRAYNEQFF.

The chain carries TRBV5-1 and TRBJ1-1; D is perhaps TRBD1 (5 bases). Germline loops: CDR1 SGHRS, CDR2 YFSETQ. CDR3 length equals 14 residues. The V gene lost 1 base and the J gene lost 4 bases, with 11 bases spanning the gap. The CDR3: CASSLSGGVTEAFF. CDR3 DNA sequence: TGCGCCAGCAGCTTGTCCGGAGGGGTCACTGAAGCTTTCTTT.

This chain uses TRBV28 with TRBJ1-5; D gene uncertain. Looked up from germline, CDR1 is MDHEN and CDR2 is SYDVKM. This CDR3 contains 14 residues. Trimming pared 2 bases from V and 11 bases from J, leaving 16 bases between. The CDR3 nucleotides are TGTGCCAGCAGTTTAGGTTATCTTGCGGGAGCCCAGCATTTT. Its translation: CASSLGYLAGAQHF. Supplemented by reference TRBV28 and TRBJ1-5, the full variable domain reads DVKVTQSSRYLVKRTGEKVFLECVQDMDHENMFWYRQDPGLGLRLIYFSYDVKMKEKGDIPEGYSVSREKKERFSLILESASTNQTSMYLCASSLGYLAGAQHFGDGTRLSIL.

The rearrangement joins TRBV28 to TRBJ1-1; possible D gene TRBD1, 5 bases. This CDR3 has 14 residues. The V gene's germline CDR1 is MDHEN and CDR2 SYDVKM. Deletions cut 5 bases from V and 3 bases from J, with 13 bases between. In DNA form, the CDR3 reads TGTGCCAGCAGTCCACAGGTACGGGACACTGAAGCTTTCTTT. Its protein product is CASSPQVRDTEAFF. Looking up the rest from reference TRBV28 and TRBJ1-1 gives the full variable domain: DVKVTQSSRYLVKRTGEKVFLECVQDMDHENMFWYRQDPGLGLRLIYFSYDVKMKEKGDIPEGYSVSREKKERFSLILESASTNQTSMYLCASSPQVRDTEAFFGQGTRLTVV.

This chain's CDR3 is CASSLGQVGYGYTF. CDR3 nucleotides: TGTGCCAGCAGCCTGGGACAGGTGGGGTATGGCTACACCTTC. The chain carries TRBV6-6 and TRBJ1-2, with 8 bases aligning to TRBD1. The germline gives CDR1 MNHNY, CDR2 SVGAGI (reference sequence). The CDR3 is 14 residues long. After removal of 6 bases from V and 5 bases from J, the junction contained 8 bases not matched to a gene.

This clone was counted a single time. The chain carries TRBV3-1 (or the pseudogene TRBV3-2) and TRBJ1-1, with a weak D call TRBD1 (6 bases). The CDR3 is made up of 16 amino acids. V was clipped by 0 bases and J by 6 bases, with 17 bases between them. Germline-derived CDR1 and CDR2 are LGHDT and YNNKEL (reference sequence). The CDR3 coding sequence is TGTGCCAGCAGCCAAGATCTCCGGGGGGCTATGGCTGAAGCTTTCTTT. It codes for CASSQDLRGAMAEAFF.

V and J are TRBV7-9 and TRBJ1-1, with 7 bases fitting TRBD1. With V trimmed by 3 bases and J by 0 bases, 10 bases remained unmatched. CDR1 is SEHNR and CDR2 is FQNEAQ in the germline V gene (reference sequence). This CDR3 contains 17 residues. This chain's CDR3 is CASSFWKGAHLNTEAFF. The CDR3 nucleotides are TGTGCCAGCAGCTTCTGGAAGGGGGCCCATCTGAACACTGAAGCTTTCTTT.

This sequence joins TRBV19 and TRBJ2-7, with D perhaps matching TRBD1 or TRBD2 (5 bases each). The germline V gene has CDR1 LNHDA and CDR2 SQIVND (reference sequence). CDR3 length: 15 amino acids. Trimming removed 0 bases from V and 4 bases from J, with 13 bases in between. For the CDR3, the DNA is TGTGCCAGTAGTATAGATTTTGGGACGCTTTACGAGCAGTACTTC. Its translation is CASSIDFGTLYEQYF. The whole variable domain, filled in from reference TRBV19 and TRBJ2-7, reads DGGITQSPKYLFRKEGQNVTLSCEQNLNHDAMYWYRQDPGQGLRLIYYSQIVNDFQKGDIAEGYSVSREKKESFPLTVTSAQKNPTAFYLCASSIDFGTLYEQYFGPGTRLTVT.

This chain uses TRBV2 with TRBJ2-7; weak D call: TRBD2 (7 bases). V lost 5 bases and J 6 bases, leaving 20 bases between the germline ends. Per germline, CDR1 SNHLY and CDR2 FYNNEI. This CDR3 has 15 amino acids. This chain's CDR3 is CASSLRGGQFTEQYF. The DNA of the CDR3 is TGTGCCAGCAGTTTGAGGGGGGGGCAGTTCACCGAGCAGTACTTC.

The V call is TRBV5-1, the J call TRBJ1-2, with 8 bases fitting TRBD1. This CDR3 has 14 amino acids. The V gene's germline CDR1 is SGHRS and CDR2 YFSETQ. V trimming: 4 bases; J trimming: 1 base; junction bases outside the gene matches: 3. CDR3 residues: CASSRTGNNYGYTF. CDR3 in DNA: TGCGCCAGCAGCAGGACAGGGAATAACTATGGCTACACCTTC.

The V and J genes are TRBV9 and TRBJ2-3, with 7 bases fitting TRBD2. J was trimmed by 0 bases and V by 2 bases; bases with no gene match: 12. Germline V gives CDR1 SGDLS, CDR2 YYNGEE. This CDR3 region has 18 residues. The CDR3 sequence is CASSVQPPAGTSTDTQYF. The CDR3 coding sequence is TGTGCCAGCAGCGTTCAACCACCAGCGGGAACGAGCACAGATACGCAGTATTTT.

This chain uses TRBV18 with TRBJ1-5; perhaps TRBD1 as D (6 bases). V shed 0 bases and J shed 6 bases, with 12 bases lying between them. This CDR3 has 15 amino acids. The germline V gene encodes CDR1 KGHSH and CDR2 LQKENI. CDR3 residues: CASSPPAGAGQPQHF. The CDR3, as DNA: TGTGCCAGCTCACCACCGGCGGGGGCAGGTCAGCCCCAGCATTTT.

The chain has TRBV4-2 and TRBJ1-1; no reliable D call. V was clipped by 3 bases and J by 7 bases, with 12 bases between them. CDR1 LGHNA and CDR2 YNFKEQ come from the germline V gene. The CDR3 has 13 residues. CDR3 loop: CASSQPLGGEAFF. The CDR3 nucleotides read TGTGCCAGCAGCCAGCCCCTTGGCGGTGAAGCTTTCTTT.

The rearrangement links TRBV5-1 to TRBJ2-1; 9 bases are a match to TRBD1. The CDR3 extends over 16 amino acids. Per germline, CDR1 SGHRS and CDR2 YFSETQ. Trimming at V came to 4 bases and at J to 9 bases, leaving 14 bases not matched to a gene. As DNA, the CDR3 is TGCGCCAGCAGCCAATCATTACCGGGACAGGGAGGTGAGCAGTTCTTC. Its translation is CASSQSLPGQGGEQFF.

The genes are TRBV4-1 and TRBJ2-4; D not resolved. Looked up from germline, CDR1 is MGHRA and CDR2 is YSYEKL. Trimming stripped 6 bases from V and 1 base from J, with 13 bases between. CDR3 length equals 15 residues. DNA of the CDR3: TGCGCCAGCAGAAGCTACGGACGGGCCAAAAACATTCAGTACTTC. This translates into CASRSYGRAKNIQYF.

The chain uses TRBV24-1 and TRBJ1-3, with D perhaps matching TRBD1 (5 bases). The CDR3 has 14 residues. CDR1 is KGHDR and CDR2 is SFDVKD in the germline V gene. V was shortened by 12 bases and J by 0 bases, with 14 bases between the two germline ends. The CDR3 reads CAAYRGASGNTIYF. DNA for the CDR3: TGTGCCGCCTACAGAGGGGCCTCTGGAAACACCATATATTTT.

Turning to this clone: One end of the junction varies from germline; a read error may be responsible. The chain employs TRBV7-9 and TRBJ2-7, with 10 bases fitting TRBD2. CDR1 is SEHNR, CDR2 FQNEAQ, per germline (reference sequence). This CDR3 is 14 amino acids long. CDR3 nucleotide sequence: TGTGCCAGCAGCCTAGCGGGGGTCGACTACGAGCAGTACTTC. Its protein is CASSLAGVDYEQYF.

J is TRBJ2-7 and V is TRBV3-1 (or the pseudogene TRBV3-2); D is perhaps TRBD2 (5 bases). Per germline, CDR1 LGHDT and CDR2 YNNKEL (reference sequence). The CDR3 length is 15 residues. The ends were cut back, 0 bases at V and 3 bases at J, with 12 bases in the middle. Here the CDR3 DNA reads TGTGCCAGCAGCCAAGATCTTACTAGAAGCTACGAGCAGTACTTC. This encodes CASSQDLTRSYEQYF.

The genes are TRBV21-1 and TRBJ1-1; the D call in the table, TRBD1, was not verified against the DNA. TRBV21-1 has pseudogene status. CDR3 length: 16 residues. DNA of the CDR3: TGTGCCAGCAGCAGGGGGGACAGGTTGTTCGTCACTGAAGCTTTCTTT. Translated, it gives CASSRGDRLFVTEAFF.

This clone was observed a few times. V gene TRBV4-2 combines with J gene TRBJ2-1, with 7 positions matching TRBD2. Germline CDR1 reads LGHNA; CDR2 reads YNFKEQ. Losses at the gene ends were 5 bases for V and 4 bases for J; bases not matched to a gene: 8. The CDR3 covers 15 residues. The DNA for the CDR3 is TGTGCCAGCAGCAGAGCGGGGCCGGGGTACAATGAGCAGTTCTTC. Its translation is CASSRAGPGYNEQFF.

CDR3 in DNA: TGTGCCAGCAGTGTAGTAACAGGGGATAGCAATCAGCCCCAGCATTTT. The encoded protein is CASSVVTGDSNQPQHF. The chain uses TRBV2 and TRBJ1-5; 7 bases line up with TRBD1. The CDR3 consists of 16 residues. With V trimmed by 4 bases and J by 0 bases, 6 bases remained unmatched. CDR1 and CDR2 (germline): SNHLY, FYNNEI.

This chain links TRBV6-5 with TRBJ1-1; 7 nucleotides match TRBD1. The CDR3 loop spans 14 amino acids. V gave up 3 bases and J gave up 5 bases; unmatched junction bases: 6. Per the germline V gene, CDR1 is MNHEY and CDR2 is SVGAGI. The CDR3 nucleotides are TGTGCCAGCAGTTATTACAGGGGATGGACTGAAGCTTTCTTT. Translated, it gives CASSYYRGWTEAFF.

J is TRBJ1-1 and V is TRBV7-9; the D is unclear. The V gene lost 1 base and the J gene lost 8 bases, with 14 bases spanning the gap. Germline V lookup: CDR1 SEHNR, CDR2 FQNEAQ (reference sequence). The CDR3 consists of 14 residues. The CDR3 sequence is CASSLEYLGHEAFF. CDR3 coding DNA: TGTGCCAGCAGCTTAGAGTACTTAGGCCACGAAGCTTTCTTT.

The V call is TRBV29-1, the J call TRBJ2-6; no definite D call. With 2 bases removed from V and 2 bases from J, the gap between germline ends came to 1 base. The CDR3 extends over 12 amino acids. Per the germline V gene, CDR1 is SQVTM and CDR2 is ANQGSEA. The CDR3 is CSVETGANVLTF. The CDR3 DNA reads TGCAGCGTTGAAACTGGGGCCAACGTCCTGACTTTC.

The chain joins TRBV9 to TRBJ2-5; tentative D call: TRBD1 (6 bases). V dropped 1 base and J dropped 3 bases, with 13 bases sitting between them. CDR3 size: 15 residues. The germline V gene has CDR1 SGDLS and CDR2 YYNGEE. The CDR3 here is CASSVSGTTEETQYF. DNA for the CDR3: TGTGCCAGCAGCGTATCCGGGACAACTGAAGAGACCCAGTACTTC.

The chain employs TRBV9 and TRBJ2-2, with 8 positions matching TRBD2. Trimming removed 4 bases from V and 1 base from J; junction bases left unmatched: 6. The CDR3 loop spans 16 amino acids. Germline CDR1 and CDR2: SGDLS and YYNGEE. CDR3 loop: CASSLRGGQNTGELFF. The DNA for the CDR3 is TGTGCCAGCAGCCTTCGCGGGGGGCAGAACACCGGGGAGCTGTTTTTT.

The chain combines TRBV4-2 with TRBJ2-7; TRBD1 agrees at 9 bases. There are 16 residues in the CDR3. The germline gives CDR1 LGHNA, CDR2 YNFKEQ. V lost 1 base to trimming and J lost 4 bases; unmatched junction nucleotides: 8. In DNA form, the CDR3 reads TGTGCCAGCAGCCAAGGGGGGGGGACAGGGAGATACGAGCAGTACTTC. Its protein is CASSQGGGTGRYEQYF.